This TCR beta chain stems from a study of regulatory T cells in long-lasting Graves disease. Study-wide context: Prior antithyroid drug treatment in newly diagnosed Graves' patients lasted under 3 months.

The TCR beta library used iRepertoire HTBI primers with Arm-PCR amplification of CDR3. TCRdb fed the multiplex PCR reads into MiXCR, producing one record per CDR3 protein. This sample has roughly 380,000 distinct CDR3 sequences, with 15% to 18% found just once. The CDR3 loop spans 15 amino acids. CDR1 SGHRS and CDR2 YFSETQ come from the germline V gene. Trimming took 6 bases from V and 4 from J; bases not matched to a gene: 7. Time point given: newly diagnosed GD, antithyroid drugs for less than 3 months. After RNA was extracted from PBMCs, the TCR library was made from it. This chain links TRBV5-1 with TRBJ2-2; 9 bases fit TRBD1. The TCR was taken from a female donor with Graves disease. The sample in question was peripheral blood mononuclear cells (PBMCs), obtained at new diagnosis, from a patient treated with antithyroid drugs. Written as DNA, the CDR3 is TGCGCCAGCATACTCGGGACAGGGCGCACCGGGGAGCTGTTTTTT. It yields the protein CASILGTGRTGELFF.